This TCR beta chain appears in the sequencing data of a study of tumor-infiltrating lymphocytes in localized non-small cell lung cancer (dated by TCRdb to about 2021). With regard to the full study: Patients whose samples were collected after neoadjuvant chemotherapy, as well as both smokers and never-smokers and several histologies, were included in the cohort. Alongside flow cytometry, multiplex immunofluorescence, RNA-seq, exome sequencing and proteomics, TCR sequencing was applied to the same patients as one of several integrated assays. Each patient contributed resected tumor tissue and uninvolved lung tissue from the same patient, described as non-adjacent to the tumor. In total, the ICON cohort consisted of over a hundred surgical patients with localized non-small cell lung cancer who had their tumors resected. The paired tumor versus uninvolved lung comparison of immunoSEQ T-cell fraction included some 57 patients. Results and caveats for the whole study, not just this receptor: No difference in TCR-derived T-cell fraction was observed between the flow cytometry-defined immunotypes IM1 (good prognosis) and IM2 (poor prognosis). In line with immunofluorescence CD3 counts, TCRbeta sequencing supported higher T cell infiltration in tumors compared with uninvolved lung tissue. No association of tumor T-cell fraction from TCR sequencing with recurrence-free survival was found (p = 0.61). Different pieces of the same tissue were used for different assays, so technical variation could not be separated from intratumor heterogeneity. Assay coverage varied across patients depending on available tissue quantity, so only a subset of the cohort had TCR sequencing.

From a lookup of the germline V gene (reference sequence), CDR1 and CDR2 are GTSNPN and SVGIG. V loses 0 bases of germline sequence and J loses 6 bases, and the interval between the two ends is 8 bases. The CDR3 spans 12 residues, from the cysteine through the phenylalanine. Only the CDR3 part of the read is kept: 36 bases, read in frame from the first base. The T-cell fraction in tumor and uninvolved lung tissue was obtained from TCR sequencing using the immunoSEQ assay. In the original analysis: For survival analysis, patients were divided into high (upper tertile) and low (lower two tertiles) T-cell fraction groups, which were compared by log-rank test. A signed-rank test was used to test paired tumor versus uninvolved lung differences in T-cell fraction. The table comes from immuneACCESS by way of TCRdb, which keeps in-frame sequences with V and J called. Part of the clones is missing from these tables; in studies checked, under half for an unresolved V gene and the rest for unknown reasons. V and J calls and clone size are those listed in that table; D and trimming were worked out from the DNA. The sample contains more than 12,000 clones, about four fifths of them found a single time. Roughly 2.7% of the sample rests with the top ten.

ICON enrollment began in the first half of 2016, and the last patient was enrolled in 2018. A subcohort of some 77 patients provided fresh tumor and matched uninvolved tissue for in-depth immune analyses, with TCR sequencing among those analyses. DNA isolated from bulk tissue, without cell sorting, was used for TCR sequencing. In the case of this clone: Its recognized antigen is unknown. Per-nucleotide qualities are absent, and no much larger clonotype sits a single base away.

The source of this sequence is a human donor with non-small cell lung cancer. Sequences were obtained from lung tumor tissue. This chain is built from TRBV30 and TRBJ1-1; the D gene assignment is ambiguous. The nucleotides read TGTGCCTGGAGTGTAACGGGAGCTGAAGCTTTCTTT. Its protein is CAWSVTGAEAFF.